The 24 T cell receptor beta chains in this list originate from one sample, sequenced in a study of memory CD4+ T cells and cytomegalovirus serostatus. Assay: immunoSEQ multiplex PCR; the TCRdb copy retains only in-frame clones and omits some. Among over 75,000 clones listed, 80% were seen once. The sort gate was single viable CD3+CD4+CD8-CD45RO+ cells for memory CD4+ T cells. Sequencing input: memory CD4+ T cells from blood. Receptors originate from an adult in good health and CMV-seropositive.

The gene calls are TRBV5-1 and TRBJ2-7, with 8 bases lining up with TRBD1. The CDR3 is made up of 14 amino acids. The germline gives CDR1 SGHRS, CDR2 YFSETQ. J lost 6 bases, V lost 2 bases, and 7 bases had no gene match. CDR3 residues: CASSFSAGGVEQYF. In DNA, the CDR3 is TGCGCCAGCAGCTTTTCTGCAGGGGGCGTCGAGCAGTACTTC.

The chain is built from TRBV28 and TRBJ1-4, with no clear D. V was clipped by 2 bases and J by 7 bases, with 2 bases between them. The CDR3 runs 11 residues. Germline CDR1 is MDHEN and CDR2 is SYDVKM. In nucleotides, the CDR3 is TGTGCCAGCAGTTTAGGTGAAAAACTGTTTTTT. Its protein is CASSLGEKLFF.

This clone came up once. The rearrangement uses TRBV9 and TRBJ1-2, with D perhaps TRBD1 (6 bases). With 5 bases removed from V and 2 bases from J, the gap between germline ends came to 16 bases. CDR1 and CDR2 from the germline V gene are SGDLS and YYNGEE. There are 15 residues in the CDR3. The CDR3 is CASRGGGTWNYGYTF. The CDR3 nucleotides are TGTGCCAGCAGAGGGGGGGGGACTTGGAACTATGGCTACACCTTC.

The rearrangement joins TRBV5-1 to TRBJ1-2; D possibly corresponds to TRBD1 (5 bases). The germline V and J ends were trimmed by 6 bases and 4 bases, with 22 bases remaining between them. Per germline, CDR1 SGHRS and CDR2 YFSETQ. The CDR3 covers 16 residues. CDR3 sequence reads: CASTGGTPPDGYGYTF. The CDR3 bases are TGCGCCAGCACCGGGGGGACCCCGCCGGACGGCTATGGCTACACCTTC.

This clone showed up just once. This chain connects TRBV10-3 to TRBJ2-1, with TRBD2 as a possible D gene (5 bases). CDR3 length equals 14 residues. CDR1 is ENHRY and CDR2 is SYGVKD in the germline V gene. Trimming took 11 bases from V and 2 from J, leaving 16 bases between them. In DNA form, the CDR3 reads TGTGCCTCGATACTAGTCCTCACCTACAATGAGCAGTTCTTC. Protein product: CASILVLTYNEQFF.

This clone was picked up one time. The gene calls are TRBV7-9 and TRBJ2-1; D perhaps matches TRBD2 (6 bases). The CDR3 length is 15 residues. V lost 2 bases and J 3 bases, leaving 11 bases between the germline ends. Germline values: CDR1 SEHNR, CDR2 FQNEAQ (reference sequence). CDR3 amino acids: CASSLLSGNYNEQFF. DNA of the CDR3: TGTGCCAGCAGCTTACTTAGCGGAAACTACAATGAGCAGTTCTTC.

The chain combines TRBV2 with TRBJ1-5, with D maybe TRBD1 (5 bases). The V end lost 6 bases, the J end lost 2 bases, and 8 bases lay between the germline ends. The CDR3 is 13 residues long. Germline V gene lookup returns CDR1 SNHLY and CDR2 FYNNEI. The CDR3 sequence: CASSGTGNQPQHF. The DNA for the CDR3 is TGTGCCAGCAGCGGGACGGGCAATCAGCCCCAGCATTTT.

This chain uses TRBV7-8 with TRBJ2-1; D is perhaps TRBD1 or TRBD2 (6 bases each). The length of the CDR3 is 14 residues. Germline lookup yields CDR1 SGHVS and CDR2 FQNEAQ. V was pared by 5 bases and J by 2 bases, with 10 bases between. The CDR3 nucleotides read TGTGCCAGCAGCAAGGGGGGACCCTACAATGAGCAGTTCTTC. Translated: CASSKGGPYNEQFF.

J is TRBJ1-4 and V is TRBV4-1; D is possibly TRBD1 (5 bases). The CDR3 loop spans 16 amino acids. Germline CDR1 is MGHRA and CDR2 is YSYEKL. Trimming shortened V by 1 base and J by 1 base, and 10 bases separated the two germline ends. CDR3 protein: CASSQAVQGTNEKLFF. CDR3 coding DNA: TGCGCCAGCAGCCAAGCAGTTCAGGGAACTAATGAAAAACTGTTTTTT.

The CDR3 coding sequence is TGTGCCAGCAGTTTTGCGGCGCGGGAGTTATACAATGAGCAGTTCTTC. Its protein is CASSFAARELYNEQFF. V usage is TRBV28 and J usage is TRBJ2-1, with 7 bases that match TRBD2. Germline CDR1 and CDR2: MDHEN and SYDVKM. CDR3 length equals 16 residues. V lost 3 bases and J lost 4; bases outside the gene matches: 9.

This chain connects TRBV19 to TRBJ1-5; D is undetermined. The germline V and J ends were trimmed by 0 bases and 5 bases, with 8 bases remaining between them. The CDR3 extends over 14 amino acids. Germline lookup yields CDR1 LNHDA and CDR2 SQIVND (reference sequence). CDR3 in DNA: TGTGCCAGTAGTATAGACGGATTGGATCAGCCCCAGCATTTT. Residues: CASSIDGLDQPQHF.

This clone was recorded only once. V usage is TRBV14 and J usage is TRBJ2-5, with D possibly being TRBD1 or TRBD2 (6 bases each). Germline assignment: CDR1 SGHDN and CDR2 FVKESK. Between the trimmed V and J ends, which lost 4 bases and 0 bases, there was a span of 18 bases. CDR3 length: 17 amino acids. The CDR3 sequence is CASSPSGGLVYQETQYF. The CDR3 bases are TGTGCCAGCAGCCCGTCCGGGGGCCTTGTGTACCAAGAGACCCAGTACTTC.

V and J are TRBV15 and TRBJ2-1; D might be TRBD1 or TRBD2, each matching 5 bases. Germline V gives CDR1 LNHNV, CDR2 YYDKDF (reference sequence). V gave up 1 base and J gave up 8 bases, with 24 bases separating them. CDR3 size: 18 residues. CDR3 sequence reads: CATSRGGSGPPLNDEQFF. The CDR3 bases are TGTGCCACCAGCAGAGGGGGTTCGGGACCCCCCCTAAATGATGAGCAGTTCTTC.

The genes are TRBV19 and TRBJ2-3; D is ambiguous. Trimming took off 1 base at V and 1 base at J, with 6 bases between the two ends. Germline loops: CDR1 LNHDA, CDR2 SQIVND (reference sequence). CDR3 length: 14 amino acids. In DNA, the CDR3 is TGTGCCAGTAGTATAGTAAGCCGCACAGATACGCAGTATTTT. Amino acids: CASSIVSRTDTQYF.

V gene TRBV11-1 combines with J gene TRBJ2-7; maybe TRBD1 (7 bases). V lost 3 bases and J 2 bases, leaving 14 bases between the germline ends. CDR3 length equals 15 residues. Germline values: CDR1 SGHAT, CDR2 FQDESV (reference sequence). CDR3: CASSFGGTVTYEQYF. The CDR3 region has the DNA TGTGCCAGCAGCTTCGGAGGGACAGTGACCTACGAGCAGTACTTC.

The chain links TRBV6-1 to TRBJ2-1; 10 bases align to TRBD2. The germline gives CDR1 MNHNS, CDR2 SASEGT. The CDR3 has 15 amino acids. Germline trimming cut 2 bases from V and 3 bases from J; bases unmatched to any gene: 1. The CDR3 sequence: CASSERLAGYNEQFF. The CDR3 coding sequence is TGTGCCAGCAGTGAACGACTAGCGGGCTACAATGAGCAGTTCTTC.

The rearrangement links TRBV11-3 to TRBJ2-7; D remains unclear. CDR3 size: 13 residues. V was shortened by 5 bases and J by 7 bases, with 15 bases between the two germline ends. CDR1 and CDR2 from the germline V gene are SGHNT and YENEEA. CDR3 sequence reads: CASSRVTNGEQYF. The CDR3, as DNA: TGTGCCAGCAGCCGAGTTACAAATGGGGAGCAGTACTTC. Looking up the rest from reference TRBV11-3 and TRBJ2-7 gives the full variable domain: EAGVVQSPRYKIIEKKQPVAFWCNPISGHNTLYWYLQNLGQGPELLIRYENEEAVDDSQLPKDRFSAERLKGVDSTLKIQPAELGDSAVYLCASSRVTNGEQYFGPGTRLTVT.

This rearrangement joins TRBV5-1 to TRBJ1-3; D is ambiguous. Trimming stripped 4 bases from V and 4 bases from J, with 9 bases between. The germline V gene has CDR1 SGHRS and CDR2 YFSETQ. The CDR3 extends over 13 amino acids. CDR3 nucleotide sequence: TGCGCCAGCAGCCGGGAAAGCGGAAACACCATATATTTT. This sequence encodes CASSRESGNTIYF.

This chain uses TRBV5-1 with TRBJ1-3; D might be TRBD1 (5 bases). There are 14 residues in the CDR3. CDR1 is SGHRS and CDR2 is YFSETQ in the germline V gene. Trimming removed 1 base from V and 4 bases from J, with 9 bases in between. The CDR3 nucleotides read TGCGCCAGCAGCTTGTCGGGGCGAGGAAACACCATATATTTT. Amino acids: CASSLSGRGNTIYF. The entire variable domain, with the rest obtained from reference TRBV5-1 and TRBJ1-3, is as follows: KAGVTQTPRYLIKTRGQQVTLSCSPISGHRSVSWYQQTPGQGLQFLFEYFSETQRNKGNFPGRFSGRQFSNSRSEMNVSTLELGDSALYLCASSLSGRGNTIYFGEGSWLTVV.

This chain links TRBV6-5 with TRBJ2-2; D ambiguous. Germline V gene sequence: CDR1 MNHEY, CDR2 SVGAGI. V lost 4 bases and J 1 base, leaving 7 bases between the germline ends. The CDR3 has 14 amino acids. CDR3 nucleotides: TGTGCCAGCAGTTCTGACGGGAACACCGGGGAGCTGTTTTTT. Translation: CASSSDGNTGELFF.

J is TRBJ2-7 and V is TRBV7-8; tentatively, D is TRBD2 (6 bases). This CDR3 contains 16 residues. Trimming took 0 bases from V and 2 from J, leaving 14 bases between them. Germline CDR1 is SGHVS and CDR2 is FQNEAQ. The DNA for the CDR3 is TGTGCCAGCAGCTTAGCGCCGGGACTCATAACCTACGAGCAGTACTTC. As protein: CASSLAPGLITYEQYF.

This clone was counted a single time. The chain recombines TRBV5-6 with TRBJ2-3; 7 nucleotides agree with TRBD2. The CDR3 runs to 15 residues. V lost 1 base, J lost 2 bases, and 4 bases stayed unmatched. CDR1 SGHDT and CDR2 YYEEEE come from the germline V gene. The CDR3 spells CASSLRRLATDTQYF. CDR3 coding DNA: TGTGCCAGCAGCTTGAGGAGACTAGCCACAGATACGCAGTATTTT.

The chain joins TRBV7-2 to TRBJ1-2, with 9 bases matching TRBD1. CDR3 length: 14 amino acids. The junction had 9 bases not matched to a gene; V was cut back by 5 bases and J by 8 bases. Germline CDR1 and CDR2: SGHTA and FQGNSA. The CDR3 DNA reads TGTGCCAGCAGCCGTAGTGGGACAGGGTACGGCTACACCTTC. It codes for CASSRSGTGYGYTF.

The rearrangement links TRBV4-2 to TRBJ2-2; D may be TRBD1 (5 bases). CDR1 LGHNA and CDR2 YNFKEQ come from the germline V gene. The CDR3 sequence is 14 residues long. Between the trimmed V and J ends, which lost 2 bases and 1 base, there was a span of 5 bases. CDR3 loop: CASSQTGNTGELFF. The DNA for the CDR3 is TGTGCCAGCAGCCAAACAGGGAACACCGGGGAGCTGTTTTTT.